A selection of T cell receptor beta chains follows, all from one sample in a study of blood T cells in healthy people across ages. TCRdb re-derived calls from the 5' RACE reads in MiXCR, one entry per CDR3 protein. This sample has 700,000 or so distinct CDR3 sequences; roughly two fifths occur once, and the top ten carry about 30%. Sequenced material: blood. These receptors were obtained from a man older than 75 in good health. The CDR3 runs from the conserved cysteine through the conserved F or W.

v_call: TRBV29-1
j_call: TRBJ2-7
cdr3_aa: CSAGQATYEQYF

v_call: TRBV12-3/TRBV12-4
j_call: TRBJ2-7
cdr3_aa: CASSRSQGVNEQYF

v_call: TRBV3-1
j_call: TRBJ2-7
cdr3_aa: CASSQGRNRGYDEQYF

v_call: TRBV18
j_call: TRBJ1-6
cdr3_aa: CASSQGGPLHF

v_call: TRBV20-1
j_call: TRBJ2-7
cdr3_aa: CSARGIGQSPYEQYF

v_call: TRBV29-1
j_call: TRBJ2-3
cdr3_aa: CTALAFSTDTQYF

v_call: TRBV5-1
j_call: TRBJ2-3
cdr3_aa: CASSLDSGNTQYF

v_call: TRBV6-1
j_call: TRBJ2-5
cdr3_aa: CASSTGGSRVYNEQYF

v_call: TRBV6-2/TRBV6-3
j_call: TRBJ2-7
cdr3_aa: CASSPLRTSGSTEQYF

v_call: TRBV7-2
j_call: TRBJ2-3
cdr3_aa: CASSRGRPGADTQYF

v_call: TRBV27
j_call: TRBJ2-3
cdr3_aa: CASGDTDTQYF

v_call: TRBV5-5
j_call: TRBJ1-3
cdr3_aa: CASSNERTGSRNTIYF

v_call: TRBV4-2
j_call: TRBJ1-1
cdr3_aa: CASSQDNGGVNTEAFF

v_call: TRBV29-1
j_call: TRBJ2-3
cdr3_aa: CSVWDRGVIDTQYF

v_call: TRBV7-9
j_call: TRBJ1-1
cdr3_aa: CASSPNSAANTEAFF

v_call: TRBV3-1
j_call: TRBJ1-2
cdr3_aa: CASSQETGEISYGYTF

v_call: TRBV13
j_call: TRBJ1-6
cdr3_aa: CASSLGGTGDSPLHF